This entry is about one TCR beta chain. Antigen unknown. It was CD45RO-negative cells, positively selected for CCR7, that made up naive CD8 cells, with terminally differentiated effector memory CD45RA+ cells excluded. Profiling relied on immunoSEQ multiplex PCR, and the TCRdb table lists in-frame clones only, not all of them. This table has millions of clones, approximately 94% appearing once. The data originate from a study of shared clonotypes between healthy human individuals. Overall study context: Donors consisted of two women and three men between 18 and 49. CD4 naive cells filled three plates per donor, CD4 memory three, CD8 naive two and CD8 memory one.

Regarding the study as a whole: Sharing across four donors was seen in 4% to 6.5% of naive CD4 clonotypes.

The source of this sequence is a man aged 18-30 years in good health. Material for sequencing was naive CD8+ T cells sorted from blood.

CDR3 nucleotides: TGTGCCAGCAGTTATGGCTCAGGCTATGGCTACACCTTC. Translation gives CASSYGSGYGYTF. The chain links TRBV27 to TRBJ1-2; no clear D. The V gene lost 4 bases and the J gene lost 4 bases, with 10 bases spanning the gap. Per germline, CDR1 MNHEY and CDR2 SMNVEV (reference sequence). The CDR3 sequence is 13 residues long.